One and the same sample provided the 2 T cell receptor beta chains below, sequenced in a study of long-term antiretroviral therapy in people with HIV. The libraries were made with immunoSEQ v3.0 at survey level. Repertoires were generated with immunoSEQ multiplex PCR, while TCRdb's copy carries only in-frame clones and drops some. The sample holds about 14,000 clones, 75% to 85% seen once. The source was unsorted PBMCs, collected 0.4 years after starting antiretroviral therapy. These receptors all stem from a young man with HIV.

This clone was found once. The CDR3: CAIHLGGKKVSNTEAFF. The CDR3 nucleotides read TGTGCCATCCACTTAGGGGGGAAAAAGGTATCGAACACTGAAGCTTTCTTT. The rearrangement links TRBV7-9 to TRBJ1-1; possible D gene TRBD1, 6 bases. CDR3 length: 17 amino acids. Per germline, CDR1 SEHNR and CDR2 FQNEAQ (reference sequence). V lost 10 bases and J 1 base, leaving 25 bases between the germline ends.

This chain joins TRBV4-3 and TRBJ2-6, with 9 bases that match TRBD1. This CDR3 spans 15 amino acids. CDR1 is LGHNA, CDR2 YSLEER, per germline. The trim removed 4 bases at V and 4 bases at J, leaving 2 bases unmatched. The CDR3 here is CASSPQGAGANVLTF. In nucleotides, the CDR3 is TGCGCCAGCAGCCCACAGGGGGCCGGGGCCAACGTCCTGACTTTC.